Here is one T cell receptor beta chain with its context. Its antigen is not known. This sample was included in a study of response to subunit inactivated influenza vaccine. General study points: The authors suggested that every seasonal influenza vaccination recruits few new T cells.

The V end was cut by 1 base, the J end by 2 bases, with 11 bases between. The CDR3 length is 15 residues. The germline gives CDR1 LGHNA, CDR2 YNFKEQ. MiXCR, run by TCRdb on the RT-PCR reads, gives a single entry per CDR3 protein. The sample includes 450,000 to 550,000 distinct CDR3 sequences, over 25% of them seen just once. This chain joins TRBV4-2 and TRBJ2-5; unclear D gene. The source material was CD4+ T cells sorted from PBMCs, sampled roughly 5 days after vaccination. The sequence derives from a man aged 50-60 years who received an inactivated influenza vaccine. CDR3 sequence reads: CASSQVFGQQETQYF. Written as DNA, the CDR3 is TGTGCCAGCAGCCAAGTATTCGGGCAGCAAGAGACCCAGTACTTC.